This T cell receptor (beta chain) was documented in a study of cytomegalovirus exposure and HLA in healthy donors. The CDR3 runs 16 residues. From germline, CDR1 is LNHDA and CDR2 SQIVND (reference sequence). V was trimmed by 8 bases and J by 2 bases, leaving 16 bases between them. The PCR had 60 Vbeta and 13 Jbeta primers. Profiled with immunoSEQ multiplex PCR; TCRdb holds only in-frame clones, not every one. The sample includes roughly 100,000 clones, around 71% seen only once; the top ten take about 0.8%. As to this clone: Antigen unknown.

The study's findings and limits: The listing of roughly 160 TCR beta chains classed them as cytomegalovirus-associated. A prior analysis recorded that most TCR beta V segments were productive about 87% or about 30% of the time. A later analysis appeared to link common viral pathogens to several of the most significant clusters. Later analysis associated a missense DCLRE1C variant with TCR beta V- and J-gene trimming.

The sample consisted of PBMCs. The sequence came from a boy aged 5 to 17 in good health and CMV-seronegative. This chain connects TRBV19 to TRBJ2-6; possible D gene TRBD1, 6 bases. The CDR3 reads CASLGRQVAGANVLTF. The DNA of the CDR3 is TGTGCCAGTTTGGGACGACAGGTCGCTGGGGCCAACGTCCTGACTTTC.